This T cell receptor (beta chain) was sequenced for a study of T cell repertoires in cytomegalovirus infection. About the study: Indications of both CMV infection and matching HLA type were provided by public TCR beta signatures. Whole-study findings and limits: The ex vivo response showed dominance by HLA-C-restricted CMV-specific TCR beta clonotypes. Identification of carriers of CMV plus the relevant HLA was achieved through cumulative public TCR beta family frequency.

MiXCR, run by TCRdb on the reads, gives a single entry per CDR3 protein. This sample yields hundreds of thousands of distinct CDR3 sequences, of which roughly 17% are seen a single time; more than 10% belongs to the top ten. From germline, CDR1 is LGHNA and CDR2 YSLEER. The CDR3 spans 15 residues. With 0 bases removed from V and 8 bases from J, the gap between germline ends came to 11 bases. There are a few counts of this clonotype. As yet, its antigen is unknown. The chain joins TRBV4-3 to TRBJ1-6; perhaps TRBD1 as D (6 bases). The clonotype was recovered from a human donor in good health (CMV status not recorded). Some clones in this sample may be carry-over from other donors' samples. Material: PBMCs. As DNA, the CDR3 is TGCGCCAGCAGCCAAGATTGGTCAGGGGATTCACCCCTCCACTTT. Protein sequence: CASSQDWSGDSPLHF.